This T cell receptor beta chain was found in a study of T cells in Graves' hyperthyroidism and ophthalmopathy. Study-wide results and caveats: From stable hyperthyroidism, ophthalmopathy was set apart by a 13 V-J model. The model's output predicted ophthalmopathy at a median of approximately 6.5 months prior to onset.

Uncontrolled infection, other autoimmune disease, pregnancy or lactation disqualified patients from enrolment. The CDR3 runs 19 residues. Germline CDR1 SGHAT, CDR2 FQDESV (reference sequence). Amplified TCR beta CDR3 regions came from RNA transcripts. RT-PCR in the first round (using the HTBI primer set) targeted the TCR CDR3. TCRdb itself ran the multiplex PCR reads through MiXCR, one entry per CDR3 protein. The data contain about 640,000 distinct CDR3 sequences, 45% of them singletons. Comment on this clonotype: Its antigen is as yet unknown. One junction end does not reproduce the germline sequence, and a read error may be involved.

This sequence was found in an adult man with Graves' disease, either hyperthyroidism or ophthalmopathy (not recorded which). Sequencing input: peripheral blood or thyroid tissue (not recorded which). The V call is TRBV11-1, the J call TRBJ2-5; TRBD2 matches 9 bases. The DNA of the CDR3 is TGTGCCAGCAGCCTAGCGGAGGCTAGCGGGACGCTGTACCAAGAGACCCAGTACTTC. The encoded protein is CASSLAEASGTLYQETQYF.